This T cell receptor beta chain was captured in a study of T cell responses to AZD1222 COVID-19 vaccine. Study background: Analyses pooled second doses at about 4 or about 12 weeks. Study-level points and caveats: No repertoire was sampled before or during the peak T cell response, only after it.

In the case of this clone: Its antigen is as yet unknown.

Clones were sequenced by immunoSEQ multiplex PCR, and TCRdb holds only the in-frame ones, with some missing. The sample has 130,000 to 150,000 clones, roughly 90% seen once; the top ten hold 3.1%. From germline, CDR1 is SGHVS and CDR2 FQNEAQ. The CDR3 has 18 amino acids. The J segment lost 1 base and the V segment lost 5 bases, leaving 14 bases of the junction unmatched. The receptor comes from an adult in good health. This rearrangement joins TRBV7-8 to TRBJ1-1, with TRBD1 identical over 9 bases. This specimen consisted of peripheral blood, obtained on day 0 of AZD1222 vaccination. CDR3 in amino acids: CASSRGPFPGQGNTEAFF. The CDR3 coding sequence is TGTGCCAGCAGCCGTGGGCCATTTCCGGGACAGGGGAACACTGAAGCTTTCTTT. The full variable domain, completed using reference TRBV7-8 and TRBJ1-1, is GAGVSQSPRYKVAKRGQDVALRCDPISGHVSLFWYQQALGQGPEFLTYFQNEAQLDKSGLPSDRFFAERPEGSVSTLKIQRTQQEDSAVYLCASSRGPFPGQGNTEAFFGQGTRLTVV.